Given below is one T cell receptor (beta chain) in context. Antigen specificity is unknown. V was pared by 7 bases and J by 5 bases, with 8 bases between. This CDR3 has 11 amino acids. Per germline, CDR1 SNHLY and CDR2 FYNNEI. The data were produced by immunoSEQ multiplex PCR, yet TCRdb's version contains in-frame clones alone and is incomplete. The profile covers hundreds of thousands of clones, with about 90% appearing a single time and 9.5% to 15% taken by the ten largest. These data originate in a study of cytomegalovirus exposure and HLA in healthy donors. The study's findings and limits: In vitro work confirmed that three CMV-associated chains recognize CMV antigens. Overall, around 150 TCR beta chains were annotated as cytomegalovirus-associated. Many donors shared some public TCRs, even though most TCR sequences were rare.

The TCR comes from a young man in good health and CMV-seropositive. The V call is TRBV2, the J call TRBJ2-5; no firm D call. Sequenced input: PBMCs. The CDR3 reads CASTDRETQYF. The CDR3 nucleotides are TGTGCCAGCACCGATCGGGAGACCCAGTACTTC.